In this sample, the clone carrying this T cell receptor (beta chain) turned up many times. Antigen unknown. This sample stems from a study of identical twins. Germline V CDR1 and CDR2: LGHDT, YNNKEL (reference sequence). CDR3 length: 13 residues. The V end lost 5 bases, the J end lost 5 bases, and 10 bases lay between the germline ends. Study observations and caveats: Analyses based on zero insertions could be partly confounded by invariant MAIT and iNKT cells.

MiXCR was run by TCRdb on the 5' RACE reads, yielding one entry per CDR3 protein. The sample records under 1 million distinct CDR3 sequences, 12% being singletons. These sequences were also reported in another study, on yellow fever vaccine responses in identical twins.

The rearrangement joins TRBV3-1 to TRBJ2-4; D unresolved. This clonotype originated in a woman aged 18 to 35 in good health. Sequenced sample: PBMCs. CDR3 sequence (DNA): TGTGCCAGCAGCAAGAATAGCCAAAACATTCAGTACTTC. As protein: CASSKNSQNIQYF.